The 19 T cell receptor beta chains listed next were all sequenced from one sample in a study of blood T cells in healthy people across ages. A second PCR of 7 to 11 cycles used a sample-barcoded 5' primer and a J-beta primer mix. TCRdb itself ran the 5' RACE reads through MiXCR, one entry per CDR3 protein. The sample has almost 1 million distinct CDR3 sequences; 51% are singletons. Sequenced material: blood. Source of these receptors: a woman in her sixties in good health.

This clonotype has a handful of counts. The rearrangement links TRBV5-1 to TRBJ2-7; 11 bases fit TRBD2. Germline V CDR1 and CDR2: SGHRS, YFSETQ. The V segment lost 0 bases and the J segment 3 bases; nucleotides outside the gene matches: 5. The CDR3 sequence is 16 residues long. CDR3 in DNA: TGCGCCAGCAGCTTGGTACTAGCGGGAGCTAACTACGAGCAGTACTTC. Translation: CASSLVLAGANYEQYF.

As for this clonotype: A read error may be the cause here, since a much bigger clone is one base away. V and J are TRBV11-2 and TRBJ2-5; 11 bases map to TRBD2. With 3 bases clipped from V and 4 bases from J, the junction kept 1 base outside the gene matches. Germline V CDR1 and CDR2: SGHAT, FQNNGV. There are 14 residues in the CDR3. The CDR3 DNA reads as TGTGCCAGCAGCTTTGGACTAGCGGGAGAGACCCAGTACTTC. Translated, it gives CASSFGLAGETQYF.

J is TRBJ2-7 and V is TRBV4-1; D gene ambiguous. The CDR3 loop spans 15 amino acids. V lost 2 bases and J 4 bases, leaving 15 bases between the germline ends. Looked up from germline, CDR1 is MGHRA and CDR2 is YSYEKL. The CDR3 coding sequence is TGCGCCAGCAGCCAAAACGAGCGTACTCTTTACGAGCAGTACTTC. As protein: CASSQNERTLYEQYF.

The DNA of the CDR3 is TGTGCCAGCAGCTTAGAGAGGAGTATTCAGTACTTC. Protein: CASSLERSIQYF. The rearrangement uses TRBV11-2 and TRBJ2-4, with D unresolved. This CDR3 has 12 amino acids. The germline gives CDR1 SGHAT, CDR2 FQNNGV. Deletions cut 0 bases from V and 10 bases from J, with 7 bases between.

V gene TRBV7-3 combines with J gene TRBJ2-1; D is undetermined. From germline, CDR1 is SGHTA and CDR2 FQGTGA. This CDR3 is built from 12 residues. V gave up 5 bases and J gave up 15 bases, with 17 bases separating them. The CDR3 reads CASSDLSPRLFF. The CDR3 DNA reads TGTGCCAGCAGCGATCTAAGCCCCCGTCTGTTCTTC.

V is TRBV20-1 and J is TRBJ2-7, with TRBD1 matching 7 bases. The CDR3 consists of 14 residues. V dropped 7 bases and J dropped 1; count of bases not matched to a gene: 10. CDR1 DFQATT and CDR2 SNEGSKA come from the germline V gene (reference sequence). CDR3 DNA: TGCAGTGTTCCGGGACAGTTTGGATCCTACGAGCAGTACTTC. Its protein product is CSVPGQFGSYEQYF.

This clonotype was observed a few times. The chain carries TRBV7-2 and TRBJ2-4; 14 positions match TRBD2. The J call may be mistaken, given a closer DNA end match to TRBJ2-7. Per germline, CDR1 SGHTA and CDR2 FQGNSA. This CDR3 has 16 residues. The CDR3 sequence is CASSYGPTSGRGEQYF. The CDR3 DNA reads as TGTGCCAGCAGCTACGGACCGACTAGCGGGAGGGGCGAGCAGTACTTC.

In this sample, this clonotype turned up a few times. The chain is built from TRBV15 and TRBJ2-1, with 10 bases fitting TRBD2. The CDR3 length is 15 residues. The germline V gene has CDR1 LNHNV and CDR2 YYDKDF (reference sequence). Germline trimming cut 5 bases from V and 2 bases from J; bases unmatched to any gene: 3. CDR3 in DNA: TGTGCCACCAGCCAAGCGGGAGGGACCTACAATGAGCAGTTCTTC. Translation: CATSQAGGTYNEQFF. The full variable domain, with the rest looked up from reference TRBV15 and TRBJ2-1, is DAMVIQNPRYQVTQFGKPVTLSCSQTLNHNVMYWYQQKSSQAPKLLFHYYDKDFNNEADTPDNFQSRRPNTSFCFLDIRSPGLGDTAMYLCATSQAGGTYNEQFFGPGTRLTVL.

The chain has TRBV3-1 and TRBJ2-4; possibly TRBD1 for D (5 bases). The J call may be faulty, since TRBJ2-5 better matches the DNA end. Germline V lookup: CDR1 LGHDT, CDR2 YNNKEL (reference sequence). The CDR3 has 15 amino acids. CDR3 loop: CASSQAPQGGETQYF. CDR3 nucleotide sequence: TGTGCCAGCAGCCAAGCGCCCCAGGGCGGAGAGACCCAGTACTTC.

J is TRBJ2-7 and V is TRBV5-1; possibly TRBD1 or TRBD2 for D (5 bases each). Deletions cut 0 bases from V and 0 bases from J, with 13 bases between. This CDR3 spans 16 amino acids. CDR1 is SGHRS and CDR2 is YFSETQ in the germline V gene. In DNA, the CDR3 is TGCGCCAGCAGCTTGGGGTGGGGGAGCTTCTCCTACGAGCAGTACTTC. It encodes CASSLGWGSFSYEQYF.

The J gene is TRBJ2-7, the V gene TRBV7-9, with TRBD2 matching over 10 bases. The CDR3 has 18 amino acids. From germline, CDR1 is SEHNR and CDR2 FQNEAQ (reference sequence). V was clipped by 2 bases and J by 0 bases; unmatched bases: 10. This CDR3 reads CASSLPQAGGPRSYEQYF. CDR3 nucleotides: TGTGCCAGCAGCTTACCCCAAGCGGGAGGGCCTCGCTCCTACGAGCAGTACTTC.

The chain links TRBV5-1 to TRBJ2-7, with D uncertain. Germline CDR1 SGHRS, CDR2 YFSETQ. Trimming left V 4 bases short and J 4 bases short, with 21 bases between. This CDR3 comprises 16 residues. In DNA form, the CDR3 reads TGCGCCAGCAGCAGAAACGCAGGAGACAATCTTTACGAGCAGTACTTC. Its protein product is CASSRNAGDNLYEQYF.

The chain combines TRBV4-3 with TRBJ2-4, with 8 bases identical to TRBD2. The end of the DNA fits TRBJ2-7 better, so the J call may be wrong. The germline V gene has CDR1 LGHNA and CDR2 YSLEER. This CDR3 has 16 amino acids. CDR3: CASSQDFGGRLIEQYF. DNA for the CDR3: TGCGCCAGCAGCCAAGATTTCGGCGGGAGGCTGATCGAGCAGTACTTC.

The rearrangement uses TRBV4-2 and TRBJ2-3; D not certain. CDR3 length: 14 amino acids. Germline V gives CDR1 LGHNA, CDR2 YNFKEQ. The V end lost 0 bases, the J end lost 0 bases, and 4 bases lay between the germline ends. This chain's CDR3 is CASSQDFSTDTQYF. The DNA for the CDR3 is TGTGCCAGCAGCCAAGATTTCAGCACAGATACGCAGTATTTT.

This clonotype has only a few counts. The V call is TRBV11-1, the J call TRBJ1-2; no firm D call. CDR3 length equals 14 residues. Germline lookup yields CDR1 SGHAT and CDR2 FQDESV (reference sequence). V was pared by 3 bases and J by 0 bases, with 8 bases between. The CDR3 region is CASSLSTANYGYTF. CDR3 nucleotides: TGTGCCAGCAGCTTGTCGACGGCTAACTATGGCTACACCTTC.

V is TRBV5-1 and J is TRBJ2-1, with TRBD1 matching 11 bases. CDR1 SGHRS and CDR2 YFSETQ come from the germline V gene. The V and J ends lost 0 bases and 0 bases, in that order; junction bases with no gene match: 5. The CDR3 length is 18 residues. The CDR3 DNA is TGCGCCAGCAGCTTGGCCGGACAGGGGGCCGTCTCCTACAATGAGCAGTTCTTC. Amino acid sequence: CASSLAGQGAVSYNEQFF.

J is TRBJ2-7 and V is TRBV9, with D perhaps TRBD1 (5 bases). V gave up 3 bases and J gave up 2 bases, with 12 bases separating them. Per germline, CDR1 SGDLS and CDR2 YYNGEE. This CDR3 contains 14 residues. CDR3 nucleotides: TGTGCCAGCAGCGGACCAGGGCCCCCCTACGAGCAGTACTTC. This gives the protein CASSGPGPPYEQYF. Looking up the rest from reference TRBV9 and TRBJ2-7 gives the full variable domain: DSGVTQTPKHLITATGQRVTLRCSPRSGDLSVYWYQQSLDQGLQFLIQYYNGEERAKGNILERFSAQQFPDLHSELNLSSLELGDSALYFCASSGPGPPYEQYFGPGTRLTVT.

The chain recombines TRBV18 with TRBJ1-1; 8 positions match TRBD1. CDR1 KGHSH and CDR2 LQKENI come from the germline V gene. The CDR3 is made up of 14 amino acids. V lost 6 bases, J lost 0 bases, and 3 bases stayed unmatched. The CDR3 DNA reads as TGTGCCAGCTCGCCGGACAGGGTGAACACTGAAGCTTTCTTT. Translation gives CASSPDRVNTEAFF.

In this sample, this clonotype turned up a few times. With a much larger clone just one base away, this may be a read error. The chain combines TRBV28 with TRBJ2-7; 9 nucleotides match TRBD2. Trimming cost V 6 bases and J 0 bases; bases outside gene matches: 6. The CDR3 spans 15 residues. Germline V gives CDR1 MDHEN, CDR2 SYDVKM. CDR3 protein: CASRRMTSGSYEQYF. The CDR3 DNA reads as TGTGCCAGCAGGAGGATGACTAGCGGCTCCTACGAGCAGTACTTC.